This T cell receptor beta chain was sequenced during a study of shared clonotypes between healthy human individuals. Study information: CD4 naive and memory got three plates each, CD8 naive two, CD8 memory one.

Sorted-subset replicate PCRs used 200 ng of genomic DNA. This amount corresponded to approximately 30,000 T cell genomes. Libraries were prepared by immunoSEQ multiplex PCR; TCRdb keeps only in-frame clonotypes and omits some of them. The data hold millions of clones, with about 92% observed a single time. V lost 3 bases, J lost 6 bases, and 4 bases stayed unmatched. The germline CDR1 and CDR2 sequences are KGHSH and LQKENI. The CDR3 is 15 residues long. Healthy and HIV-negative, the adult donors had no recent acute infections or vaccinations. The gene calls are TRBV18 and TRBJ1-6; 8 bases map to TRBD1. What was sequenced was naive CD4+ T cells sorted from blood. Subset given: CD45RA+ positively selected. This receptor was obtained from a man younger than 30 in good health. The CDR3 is CASSPGTGPNSPLHF. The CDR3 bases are TGTGCCAGCTCACCCGGGACAGGACCTAATTCACCCCTCCACTTT.